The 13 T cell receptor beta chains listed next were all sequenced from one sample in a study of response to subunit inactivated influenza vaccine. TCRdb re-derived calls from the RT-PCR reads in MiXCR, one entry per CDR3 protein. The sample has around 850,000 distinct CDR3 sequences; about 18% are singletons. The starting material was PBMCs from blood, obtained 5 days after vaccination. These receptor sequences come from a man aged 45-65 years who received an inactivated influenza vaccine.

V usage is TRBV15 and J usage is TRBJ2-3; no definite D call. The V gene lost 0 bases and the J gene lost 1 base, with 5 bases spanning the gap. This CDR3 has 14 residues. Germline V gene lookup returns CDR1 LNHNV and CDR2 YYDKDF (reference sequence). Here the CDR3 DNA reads TGTGCCACCAGCAGAGATGTCGGCACAGATACGCAGTATTTT. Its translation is CATSRDVGTDTQYF.

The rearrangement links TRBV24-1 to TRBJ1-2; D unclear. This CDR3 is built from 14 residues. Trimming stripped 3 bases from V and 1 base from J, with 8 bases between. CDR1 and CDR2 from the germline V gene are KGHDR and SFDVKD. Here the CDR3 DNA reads TGTGCCACCAGTGATGGCAGCCTTAACTATGGCTACACCTTC. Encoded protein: CATSDGSLNYGYTF.

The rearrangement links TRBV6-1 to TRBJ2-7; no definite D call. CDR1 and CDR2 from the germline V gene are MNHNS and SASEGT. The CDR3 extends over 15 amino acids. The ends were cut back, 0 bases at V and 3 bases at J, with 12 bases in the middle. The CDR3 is CASSEAGRSFYEQYF. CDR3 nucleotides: TGTGCCAGCAGTGAAGCCGGCAGATCGTTCTACGAGCAGTACTTC.

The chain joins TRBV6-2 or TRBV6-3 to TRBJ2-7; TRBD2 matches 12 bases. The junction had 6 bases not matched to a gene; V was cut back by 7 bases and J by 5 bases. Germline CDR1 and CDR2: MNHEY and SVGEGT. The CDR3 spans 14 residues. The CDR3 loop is CASTRLAGDDEQYF. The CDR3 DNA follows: TGTGCCAGCACCCGACTAGCGGGAGACGACGAGCAGTACTTC.

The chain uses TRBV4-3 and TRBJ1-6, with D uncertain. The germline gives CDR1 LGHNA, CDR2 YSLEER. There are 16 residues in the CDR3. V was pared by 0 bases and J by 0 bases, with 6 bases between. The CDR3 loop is CASSQDAGSYNSPLHF. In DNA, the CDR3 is TGCGCCAGCAGCCAAGACGCGGGCTCCTATAATTCACCCCTCCACTTT.

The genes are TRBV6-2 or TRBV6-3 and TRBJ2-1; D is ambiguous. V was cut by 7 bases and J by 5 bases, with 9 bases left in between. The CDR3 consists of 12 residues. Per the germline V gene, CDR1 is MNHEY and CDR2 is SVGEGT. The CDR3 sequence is CASNVVNNEQFF. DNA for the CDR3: TGTGCCAGCAACGTTGTTAACAATGAGCAGTTCTTC.

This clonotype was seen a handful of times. Here the CDR3 reads CASKDSGGDEQYF. The CDR3 DNA reads TGCGCCAGCAAGGATTCAGGGGGCGACGAGCAGTACTTC. V is TRBV5-1 and J is TRBJ2-7; 8 bases are a match to TRBD1. Germline assignment: CDR1 SGHRS and CDR2 YFSETQ. Losses at the gene ends were 6 bases for V and 5 bases for J; bases not matched to a gene: 7. The CDR3 is 13 residues long.

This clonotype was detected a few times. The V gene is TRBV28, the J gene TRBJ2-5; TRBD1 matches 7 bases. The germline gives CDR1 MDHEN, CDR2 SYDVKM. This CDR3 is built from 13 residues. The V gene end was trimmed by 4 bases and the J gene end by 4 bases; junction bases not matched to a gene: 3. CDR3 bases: TGTGCCAGCAGTTCTGACAGGGTAGAGACCCAGTACTTC. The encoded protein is CASSSDRVETQYF.

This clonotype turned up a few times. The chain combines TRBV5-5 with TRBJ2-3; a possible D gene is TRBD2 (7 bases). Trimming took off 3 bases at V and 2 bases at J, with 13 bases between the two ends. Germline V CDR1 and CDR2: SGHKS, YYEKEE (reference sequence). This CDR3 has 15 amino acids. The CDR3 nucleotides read TGTGCCAGCAGCTGGAGGGGGAGGGCCACAGATACGCAGTATTTT. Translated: CASSWRGRATDTQYF.

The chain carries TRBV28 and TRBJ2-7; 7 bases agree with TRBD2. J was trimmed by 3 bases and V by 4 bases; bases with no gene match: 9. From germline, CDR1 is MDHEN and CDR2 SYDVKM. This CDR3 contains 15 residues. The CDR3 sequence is CASSSASGGNYEQYF. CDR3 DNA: TGTGCCAGCAGTTCAGCCTCCGGGGGGAACTACGAGCAGTACTTC.

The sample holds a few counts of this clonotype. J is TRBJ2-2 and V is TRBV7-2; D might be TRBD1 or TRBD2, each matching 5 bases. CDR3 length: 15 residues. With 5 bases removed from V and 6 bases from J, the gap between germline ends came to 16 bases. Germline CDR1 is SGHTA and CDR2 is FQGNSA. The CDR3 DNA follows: TGTGCCAGCAGCCCAGGACGGATGGGGGCCGGGGAGCTGTTTTTT. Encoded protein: CASSPGRMGAGELFF.

CDR3 loop: CATRELRGYGYTF. CDR3 coding DNA: TGTGCCACCAGGGAGTTAAGGGGCTATGGCTACACCTTC. This rearrangement joins TRBV27 to TRBJ1-2; D possibly corresponds to TRBD1 (5 bases). V gave up 10 bases and J gave up 4 bases, with 16 bases separating them. Germline-derived CDR1 and CDR2 are MNHEY and SMNVEV (reference sequence). The CDR3 runs to 13 residues.

The chain's CDR3 is CSAIDFDSSNEQFF. CDR3 sequence (DNA): TGCAGTGCTATAGATTTTGACTCGTCCAATGAGCAGTTCTTC. The gene calls are TRBV20-1 and TRBJ2-1; D not certain. The V and J ends lost 4 bases and 6 bases respectively, with 16 bases between them. Germline CDR1 is DFQATT and CDR2 is SNEGSKA (reference sequence). The CDR3 is made up of 14 amino acids.